These 13 T cell receptor beta chains were all obtained from the same sample, sequenced in a study of cytomegalovirus exposure and HLA in healthy donors. The PCR used 60 Vbeta and 13 Jbeta primers. Clones were sequenced by immunoSEQ multiplex PCR, and TCRdb holds only the in-frame ones, with some missing. The sample consists of some 130,000 clones, about 72% of them appearing once. Source material: PBMCs. These receptors were obtained from a female donor in good health and CMV-seronegative.

This chain connects TRBV2 to TRBJ2-7, with 10 bases aligning to TRBD2. After removal of 10 bases from V and 4 bases from J, the junction contained 7 bases not matched to a gene. Germline CDR1 and CDR2: SNHLY and FYNNEI. The CDR3 has 13 residues. CDR3 amino acids: CANGLAEEYEQYF. The CDR3 DNA reads TGTGCCAACGGACTAGCGGAGGAGTACGAGCAGTACTTC.

In nucleotides, the CDR3 is TGTGCCAGCAGCTTAGTGCCGAGCTCCTACAATGAGCAGTTCTTC. It translates to CASSLVPSSYNEQFF. The chain combines TRBV7-9 with TRBJ2-1, with D uncertain. Trimming shortened V by 1 base and J by 0 bases, and 7 bases separated the two germline ends. Germline V gene data show CDR1 as SEHNR and CDR2 as FQNEAQ (reference sequence). The CDR3 length is 15 residues.

The chain recombines TRBV27 with TRBJ2-7; no firm D call. The CDR3 is 13 amino acids. The V gene lost 10 bases and the J gene lost 0 bases, with 13 bases spanning the gap. Germline loops: CDR1 MNHEY, CDR2 SMNVEV (reference sequence). Here the CDR3 DNA reads TGTGCCAACCCCCCGAGGAGCTCCTACGAGCAGTACTTC. Its translation is CANPPRSSYEQYF.

The chain joins TRBV11-2 to TRBJ1-4; weak D call: TRBD1 (5 bases). Trimming cost V 1 base and J 5 bases, with 11 bases left between them. Germline CDR1 is SGHAT and CDR2 is FQNNGV. The CDR3 loop spans 15 amino acids. The CDR3 coding sequence is TGTGCCAGCAGCTTAGTACCAGGGCCGAATGAAAAACTGTTTTTT. As protein: CASSLVPGPNEKLFF.

This clone was seen a few times. The chain uses TRBV27 and TRBJ2-6; D is perhaps TRBD2 (6 bases). Between the trimmed V and J ends, which lost 5 bases and 0 bases, there was a span of 14 bases. The germline V gene encodes CDR1 MNHEY and CDR2 SMNVEV (reference sequence). The CDR3 contains 17 residues. The CDR3: CASSASVSLSGANVLTF. Written as DNA, the CDR3 is TGTGCCAGCAGTGCTAGCGTAAGCCTCTCTGGGGCCAACGTCCTGACTTTC. Full variable domain (rest looked up from reference TRBV27 and TRBJ2-6): EAQVTQNPRYLITVTGKKLTVTCSQNMNHEYMSWYRQDPGLGLRQIYYSMNVEVTDKGDVPEGYKVSRKEKRNFPLILESPSPNQTSLYFCASSASVSLSGANVLTFGAGSRLTVL.

V gene TRBV6-5 combines with J gene TRBJ2-7, with TRBD2 as a possible D gene (5 bases). Trimming left V 3 bases short and J 5 bases short, with 11 bases between. CDR1 is MNHEY and CDR2 is SVGAGI in the germline V gene. The CDR3 has 13 residues. The CDR3 bases are TGTGCCAGCAGTTATTCCCCGGGGAACGAGCAGTACTTC. It translates to CASSYSPGNEQYF.

This clone was detected a few times. The chain couples TRBV7-2 to TRBJ1-1; 8 bases map to TRBD1. The CDR3 extends over 13 amino acids. Trimming took 5 bases from V and 6 from J; bases not matched to a gene: 5. Germline V gives CDR1 SGHTA, CDR2 FQGNSA. The DNA for the CDR3 is TGTGCCAGCAGCCAAGACAGGGGAGCTGAAGCTTTCTTT. Translation: CASSQDRGAEAFF.

The chain couples TRBV4-3 to TRBJ2-3; TRBD2 aligns across 8 bases. J gave up 4 bases and V 3 bases, and 3 bases lay outside the gene matches. Germline V gene data show CDR1 as LGHNA and CDR2 as YSLEER. This CDR3 spans 14 amino acids. For the CDR3, the DNA is TGCGCCAGCAGCCAGGGACTAGGTGCAGATACGCAGTATTTT. Amino acid sequence: CASSQGLGADTQYF.

CDR3 loop: CASSSPQANYGYTF. As DNA, the CDR3 is TGTGCCAGCAGCAGCCCCCAGGCTAACTATGGCTACACCTTC. The rearrangement links TRBV13 to TRBJ1-2; D is uncertain. Germline V lookup: CDR1 PRHDT, CDR2 FYEKMQ (reference sequence). Between the trimmed V and J ends, which lost 5 bases and 0 bases, there was a span of 10 bases. There are 14 residues in the CDR3. Together with reference TRBV13 and TRBJ1-2, the CDR3 gives the full variable domain: AAGVIQSPRHLIKEKRETATLKCYPIPRHDTVYWYQQGPGQDPQFLISFYEKMQSDKGSIPDRFSAQQFSDYHSELNMSSLELGDSALYFCASSSPQANYGYTFGSGTRLTVV.

The chain uses TRBV11-3 and TRBJ1-1; tentatively, D is TRBD1 (6 bases). The ends were cut back, 0 bases at V and 2 bases at J, with 7 bases in the middle. CDR1 and CDR2 from the germline V gene are SGHNT and YENEEA. The CDR3 length is 14 residues. The CDR3 loop reads CASSLEGGNTEAFF. In nucleotides, the CDR3 is TGTGCCAGCAGCTTAGAAGGGGGTAACACTGAAGCTTTCTTT.

The chain has TRBV7-9 and TRBJ2-7; TRBD1 agrees at 12 bases. CDR1 and CDR2 from the germline V gene are SEHNR and FQNEAQ (reference sequence). The CDR3 totals 15 residues. V lost 5 bases and J lost 6; bases outside the gene matches: 8. The CDR3: CASSTTGTGGAEQYF. In DNA, the CDR3 is TGTGCCAGCAGCACAACCGGGACAGGGGGCGCCGAGCAGTACTTC.

The rearrangement uses TRBV10-3 and TRBJ1-4, with D uncertain. V gave up 4 bases and J gave up 5 bases, with 11 bases separating them. Germline CDR1 ENHRY, CDR2 SYGVKD. This CDR3 is 14 amino acids long. CDR3 sequence (DNA): TGTGCCATCAGTGTGGGCCCAAGAAATGAAAAACTGTTTTTT. As protein: CAISVGPRNEKLFF.

This clone is a singleton in its sample. For the CDR3, the DNA is TGTGCCAGCAGTCGACAGGGGGATATCTCCTACGAGCAGTACTTC. This sequence encodes CASSRQGDISYEQYF. This sequence joins TRBV28 and TRBJ2-7, with TRBD1 matching 9 bases. Germline trimming cut 5 bases from V and 0 bases from J; bases unmatched to any gene: 5. The CDR3 loop spans 15 amino acids. From germline, CDR1 is MDHEN and CDR2 SYDVKM.